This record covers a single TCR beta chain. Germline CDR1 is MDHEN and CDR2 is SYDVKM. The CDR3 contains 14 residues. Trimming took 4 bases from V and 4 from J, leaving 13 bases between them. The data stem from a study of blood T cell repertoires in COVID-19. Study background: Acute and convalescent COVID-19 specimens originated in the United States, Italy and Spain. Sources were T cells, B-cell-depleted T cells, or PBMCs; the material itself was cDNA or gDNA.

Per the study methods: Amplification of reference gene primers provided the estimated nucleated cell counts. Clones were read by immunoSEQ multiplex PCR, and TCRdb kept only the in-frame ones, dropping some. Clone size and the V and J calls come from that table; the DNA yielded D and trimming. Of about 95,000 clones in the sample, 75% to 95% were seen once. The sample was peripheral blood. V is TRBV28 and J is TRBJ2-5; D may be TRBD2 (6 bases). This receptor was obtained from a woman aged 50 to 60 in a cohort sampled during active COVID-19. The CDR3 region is CASSWGPEGETQYF. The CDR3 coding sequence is TGTGCCAGCAGTTGGGGACCGGAGGGAGAGACCCAGTACTTC.